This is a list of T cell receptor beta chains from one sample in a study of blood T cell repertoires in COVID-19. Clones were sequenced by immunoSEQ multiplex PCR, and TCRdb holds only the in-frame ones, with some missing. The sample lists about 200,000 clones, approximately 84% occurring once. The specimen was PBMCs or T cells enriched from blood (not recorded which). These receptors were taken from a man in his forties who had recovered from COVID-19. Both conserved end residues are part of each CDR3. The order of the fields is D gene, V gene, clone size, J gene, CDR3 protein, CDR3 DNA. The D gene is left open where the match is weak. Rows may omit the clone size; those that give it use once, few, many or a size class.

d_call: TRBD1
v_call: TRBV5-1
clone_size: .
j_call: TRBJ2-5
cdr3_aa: CASSLGPTGAGETQYF
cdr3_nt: TGCGCCAGCAGCTTGGGCCCTACAGGGGCCGGGGAGACCCAGTACTTC

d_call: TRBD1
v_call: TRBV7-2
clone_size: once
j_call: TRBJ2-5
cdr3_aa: CASSSTGTGSGETQYF
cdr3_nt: TGTGCCAGCAGCTCGACCGGGACAGGGTCCGGGGAGACCCAGTACTTC

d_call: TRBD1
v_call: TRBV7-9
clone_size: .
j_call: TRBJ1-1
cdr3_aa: CASSLGDRGGTEAFF
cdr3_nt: TGTGCCAGCAGCTTAGGAGACAGGGGGGGCACTGAAGCTTTCTTT

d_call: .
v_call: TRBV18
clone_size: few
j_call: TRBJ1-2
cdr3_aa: CASSPDRNYGYTF
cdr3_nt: TGTGCCAGCTCACCGGACAGAAACTATGGCTACACCTTC

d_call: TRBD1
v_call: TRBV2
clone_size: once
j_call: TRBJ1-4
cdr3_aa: CASRTGFQGEKLFF
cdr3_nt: TGTGCCAGCCGGACAGGGTTTCAAGGCGAAAAACTGTTTTTT

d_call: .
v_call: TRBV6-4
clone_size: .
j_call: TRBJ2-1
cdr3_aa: CASSAEEGNEQFF
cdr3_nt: TGTGCCAGCAGTGCCGAGGAGGGCAATGAGCAGTTCTTC

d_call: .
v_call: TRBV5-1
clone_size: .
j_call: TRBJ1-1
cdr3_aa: CASRSAASNTEAFF
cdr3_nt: TGCGCCAGCAGATCCGCGGCATCCAACACTGAAGCTTTCTTT

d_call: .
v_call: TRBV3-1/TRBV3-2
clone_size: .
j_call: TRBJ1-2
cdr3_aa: CASSHSRAGYTF
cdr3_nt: TGTGCCAGCAGCCACAGCAGGGCGGGCTACACCTTC

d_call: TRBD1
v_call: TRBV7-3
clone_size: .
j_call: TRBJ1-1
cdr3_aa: CASSTGQARLTFF
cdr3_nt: TGTGCCAGCAGCACCGGACAGGCACGGCTTACTTTCTTT

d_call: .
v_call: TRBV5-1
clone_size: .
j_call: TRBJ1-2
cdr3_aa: CASKSTTNYGYTF
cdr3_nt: TGCGCCAGCAAGAGTACTACCAACTATGGCTACACCTTC

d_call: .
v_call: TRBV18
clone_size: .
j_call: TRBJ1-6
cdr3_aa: CASSPQEHNSPLHF
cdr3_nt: TGTGCCAGCTCACCACAGGAGCATAATTCACCCCTCCACTTT

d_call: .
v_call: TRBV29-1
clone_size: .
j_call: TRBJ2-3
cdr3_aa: CSVEGHGGTDTQYF
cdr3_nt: TGCAGCGTTGAAGGTCACGGGGGTACAGATACGCAGTATTTT

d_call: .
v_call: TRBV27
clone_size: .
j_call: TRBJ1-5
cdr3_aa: CASSSRTPYSNQPQHF
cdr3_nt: TGTGCCAGCAGTTCCCGGACACCTTATAGCAATCAGCCCCAGCATTTT

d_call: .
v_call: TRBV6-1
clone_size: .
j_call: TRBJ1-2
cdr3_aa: CASREGGGAYGYTF
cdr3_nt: TGTGCCAGCAGAGAAGGGGGGGGCGCATATGGCTACACCTTC

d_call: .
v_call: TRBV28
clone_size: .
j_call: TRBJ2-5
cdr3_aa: CASRGAGYETQYF
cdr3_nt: TGTGCCAGCAGGGGGGCCGGGTATGAGACCCAGTACTTC

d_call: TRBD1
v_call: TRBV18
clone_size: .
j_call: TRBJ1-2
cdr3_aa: CASSGDRVGGYTF
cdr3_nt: TGTGCCAGCTCGGGGGACAGGGTTGGTGGCTACACCTTC

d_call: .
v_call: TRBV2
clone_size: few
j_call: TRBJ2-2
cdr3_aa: CASRETVNTGELFF
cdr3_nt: TGTGCCAGCAGGGAGACAGTGAACACCGGGGAGCTGTTTTTT

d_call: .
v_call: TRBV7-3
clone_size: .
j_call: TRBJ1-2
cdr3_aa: CASSLTREGFYGYTF
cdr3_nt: TGTGCCAGCAGCTTAACGAGGGAGGGGTTCTATGGCTACACCTTC

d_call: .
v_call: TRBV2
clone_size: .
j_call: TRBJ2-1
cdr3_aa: CASRNLRGWNEQFF
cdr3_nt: TGTGCCAGCAGGAACCTCCGGGGGTGGAATGAGCAGTTCTTC

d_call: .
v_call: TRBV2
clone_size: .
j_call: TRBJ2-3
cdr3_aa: CASRSGGTADTQYF
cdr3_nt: TGTGCCAGCAGGTCCGGCGGGACCGCAGATACGCAGTATTTT